The 27 T cell receptor beta chains listed next were all sequenced from one sample in a study of cytomegalovirus exposure and HLA in healthy donors. The PCR used 60 Vbeta and 13 Jbeta primers. Method: immunoSEQ multiplex PCR; TCRdb's copy keeps in-frame clones and lacks some. The data show tens of thousands of clones, around 81% seen once. The specimen was PBMCs. These receptors originate from a male donor in good health and CMV-seronegative.

The J gene is TRBJ1-2, the V gene TRBV5-1; 8 positions agree with TRBD1. Germline loops: CDR1 SGHRS, CDR2 YFSETQ. The CDR3 length is 13 residues. Trimming removed 3 bases from V and 3 bases from J; junction bases left unmatched: 1. The CDR3 DNA sequence: TGCGCCAGCAGCTCGACAGGGGACTATGGCTACACCTTC. Its translation is CASSSTGDYGYTF.

This clone has just one count. J is TRBJ2-7 and V is TRBV6-1, with 8 bases identical to TRBD2. The CDR3 sequence is 15 residues long. Germline V CDR1 and CDR2: MNHNS, SASEGT. J lost 5 bases, V lost 10 bases, and 16 bases had no gene match. The CDR3, as DNA: TGTGCCACCCACTTTAGCGGGGCAAACAAAAACGAGCAGTACTTC. Translating it yields CATHFSGANKNEQYF.

The genes are TRBV7-8 and TRBJ2-3; 7 nucleotides line up with TRBD2. The CDR3 has 17 amino acids. Germline V CDR1 and CDR2: SGHVS, FQNEAQ. The junction had 15 bases not matched to a gene; V was cut back by 4 bases and J by 5 bases. CDR3 bases: TGTGCCAGCAGCTATACCCCGAGCTGGGGGGGAAAAGATACGCAGTATTTT. This sequence encodes CASSYTPSWGGKDTQYF.

This clone was seen a handful of times. The rearrangement uses TRBV5-8 and TRBJ1-4; unclear D gene. V lost 4 bases and J lost 7, with 17 bases in between. Germline V gene lookup returns CDR1 SGHTS and CDR2 YDEGEE. This CDR3 has 15 amino acids. The CDR3 coding sequence is TGTGCCAGCAGCGTTGACCTGGGAGGAGGTGAAAAACTGTTTTTT. Its protein product is CASSVDLGGGEKLFF.

V is TRBV2 and J is TRBJ2-6; possibly TRBD1 for D (6 bases). Looked up from germline, CDR1 is SNHLY and CDR2 is FYNNEI. This CDR3 is built from 18 residues. Deletions cut 9 bases from V and 4 bases from J, with 25 bases between. CDR3 amino acids: CASTPLRGHLAGANVLTF. CDR3 nucleotides: TGTGCCAGTACCCCTCTCCGGGGACACCTCGCGGGGGCCAACGTCCTGACTTTC.

The CDR3 region has the DNA TGTGCCAGCAGTGAACGGGACACCGGGGAGCTGTTTTTT. As protein: CASSERDTGELFF. V usage is TRBV6-1 and J usage is TRBJ2-2; D gene uncertain. The CDR3 is 13 residues long. The V and J ends lost 2 bases and 3 bases respectively, with 4 bases between them. Germline V gene sequence: CDR1 MNHNS, CDR2 SASEGT.

This sequence joins TRBV18 and TRBJ1-4, with a possible D match to TRBD1 (6 bases). V shed 2 bases and J shed 5 bases, with 24 bases lying between them. The CDR3 has 19 residues. Looked up from germline, CDR1 is KGHSH and CDR2 is LQKENI. For the CDR3, the DNA is TGTGCCAGCTCACCATCGGTGTCAGGGGCCGCATGGGCGAATGAAAAACTGTTTTTT. It translates to CASSPSVSGAAWANEKLFF.

Remarks on this clone: The sample carries other DNA sequences with the same CDR3. The chain recombines TRBV20-1 with TRBJ1-1; no clear D gene. The CDR3 sequence is 11 residues long. Germline CDR1 reads DFQATT; CDR2 reads SNEGSKA (reference sequence). Deletions cut 2 bases from V and 8 bases from J, with 9 bases between. CDR3 sequence reads: CSARPSLEAFF. In DNA form, the CDR3 reads TGCAGTGCTAGACCAAGCCTCGAAGCTTTCTTT.

The genes are TRBV2 and TRBJ2-1; 8 bases match TRBD2. Unmatched junction bases numbered 7, after V lost 4 bases and J lost 5 bases. CDR3 size: 15 residues. Germline V lookup: CDR1 SNHLY, CDR2 FYNNEI. This CDR3 is CASSGVAGPNNEQFF. The CDR3 DNA sequence: TGTGCCAGCAGTGGGGTAGCGGGACCTAACAATGAGCAGTTCTTC.

The V and J genes are TRBV5-1 and TRBJ2-7, with 7 bases lining up with TRBD1. V shed 2 bases and J 6 bases; nucleotides not matched to a gene: 5. CDR1 and CDR2 from the germline V gene are SGHRS and YFSETQ. The CDR3 covers 13 residues. CDR3: CASSFDRVGEQYF. The DNA of the CDR3 is TGCGCCAGCAGCTTCGACAGGGTAGGCGAGCAGTACTTC.

This clone appeared once. The rearrangement links TRBV4-1 to TRBJ2-1; 7 nucleotides agree with TRBD2. This CDR3 is 14 amino acids long. The junction had 2 bases not matched to a gene; V was cut back by 2 bases and J by 4 bases. The germline gives CDR1 MGHRA, CDR2 YSYEKL. The CDR3 spells CASSQRGDYNEQFF. DNA for the CDR3: TGCGCCAGCAGCCAACGGGGGGATTACAATGAGCAGTTCTTC.

V gene TRBV18 combines with J gene TRBJ2-1; TRBD1 matches at 8 bases. Germline lookup yields CDR1 KGHSH and CDR2 LQKENI. This CDR3 has 15 residues. Unmatched junction bases numbered 3, after V lost 3 bases and J lost 2 bases. The CDR3 coding sequence is TGTGCCAGCTCACCTGGGACAGGTGCCTACAATGAGCAGTTCTTC. Amino acid sequence: CASSPGTGAYNEQFF.

The rearrangement joins TRBV25-1 to TRBJ2-5; no firm D call. Trimming pared 3 bases from V and 7 bases from J, leaving 9 bases between. Per germline, CDR1 MGHDK and CDR2 SYGVNS. CDR3 size: 12 residues. The CDR3 protein is CASSDSPWTQYF. In DNA form, the CDR3 reads TGTGCCAGCAGTGATAGCCCATGGACCCAGTACTTC.

The chain combines TRBV28 with TRBJ1-2, with D possibly matching TRBD1 (5 bases). This CDR3 is built from 12 residues. V was cut by 7 bases and J by 7 bases, with 13 bases left in between. The germline V gene encodes CDR1 MDHEN and CDR2 SYDVKM. The CDR3 region is CASKENGGGYTF. Here the CDR3 DNA reads TGTGCCAGCAAAGAAAACGGGGGTGGCTACACCTTC.

This chain connects TRBV10-1 to TRBJ1-2, with 7 bases matching TRBD1. J gave up 4 bases and V 4 bases, and 6 bases lay outside the gene matches. The CDR3 loop spans 14 amino acids. CDR1 and CDR2 from the germline V gene are WNHNN and SYGVQD (reference sequence). The CDR3 loop reads CASSVRTGIYGYTF. CDR3 sequence (DNA): TGCGCCAGCAGTGTTAGGACAGGAATCTATGGCTACACCTTC.

This clone was detected only once. The chain has TRBV11-2 and TRBJ2-7; tentatively, D is TRBD2 (5 bases). Germline V gives CDR1 SGHAT, CDR2 FQNNGV. This CDR3 contains 14 residues. Trimming stripped 5 bases from V and 5 bases from J, with 16 bases between. CDR3 in DNA: TGTGCCAGCAGCCCCCAGGTGGGGAGACACGAGCAGTACTTC. Amino acid sequence: CASSPQVGRHEQYF.

Here the CDR3 DNA reads TGTGCCAGCAGAGTGACTAGCGGATCCTACGAGCAGTACTTC. It is translated as CASRVTSGSYEQYF. The genes are TRBV6-1 and TRBJ2-7; 9 bases match TRBD2. The V and J ends lost 6 bases and 1 base, in that order; junction bases with no gene match: 4. Germline V gives CDR1 MNHNS, CDR2 SASEGT. The CDR3 sequence is 14 residues long.

The chain uses TRBV19 and TRBJ2-5; possibly TRBD1 for D (6 bases). The end of the DNA aligns better with TRBJ2-7, so the J call may be wrong. Looked up from germline, CDR1 is LNHDA and CDR2 is SQIVND (reference sequence). This CDR3 spans 15 amino acids. CDR3: CASRDGQPGSYEQYF. The CDR3 coding sequence is TGTGCCAGTAGAGACGGACAGCCGGGTTCTTACGAGCAGTACTTC.

The V gene is TRBV5-1, the J gene TRBJ2-3, with TRBD2 identical over 11 bases. The CDR3 contains 16 residues. Germline V lookup: CDR1 SGHRS, CDR2 YFSETQ. Trimming removed 4 bases from V and 4 bases from J; junction bases left unmatched: 8. Here the CDR3 DNA reads TGCGCCAGCAGCGGAGTAGCGGGGGGGCTCGCAGATACGCAGTATTTT. As protein: CASSGVAGGLADTQYF.

The chain links TRBV4-3 to TRBJ1-2; a possible D gene is TRBD1 (6 bases). The germline V gene encodes CDR1 LGHNA and CDR2 YSLEER. CDR3 length: 17 amino acids. V lost 0 bases, J lost 4 bases, and 18 bases lay in between. The CDR3 nucleotides read TGCGCCAGCAGCCAAGATCTACGGGGGGGCGGAGGCTATGGCTACACCTTC. Residues: CASSQDLRGGGGYGYTF.

V and J are TRBV5-1 and TRBJ1-1, with D perhaps matching TRBD1 (5 bases). CDR1 SGHRS and CDR2 YFSETQ come from the germline V gene. This CDR3 is built from 11 residues. Trimming took 7 bases from V and 7 from J, leaving 11 bases between them. The CDR3 reads CASRGTGEAFF. The CDR3 DNA sequence: TGCGCCAGCCGGGGGACGGGTGAAGCTTTCTTT.

The V and J genes are TRBV2 and TRBJ2-7; a possible D gene is TRBD2 (6 bases). Germline lookup yields CDR1 SNHLY and CDR2 FYNNEI. V was shortened by 0 bases and J by 3 bases, with 21 bases between the two germline ends. The CDR3 runs 18 residues. The CDR3 reads CASSEALNGGPIDYEQYF. CDR3 bases: TGTGCCAGCAGTGAAGCGCTAAACGGAGGGCCCATCGACTACGAGCAGTACTTC.

The V gene is TRBV7-8, the J gene TRBJ2-7, with TRBD2 matching over 7 bases. CDR1 and CDR2 from the germline V gene are SGHVS and FQNEAQ. The CDR3 is 16 amino acids. J was trimmed by 0 bases and V by 0 bases; bases with no gene match: 5. The CDR3 reads CASSLASASGSYEQYF. The CDR3 DNA is TGTGCCAGCAGCTTAGCATCGGCTAGCGGCTCCTACGAGCAGTACTTC.

The gene calls are TRBV7-2 and TRBJ2-1; 8 bases align to TRBD2. V was pared by 0 bases and J by 3 bases, with 10 bases of the junction left unmatched. There are 18 residues in the CDR3. Germline CDR1 reads SGHTA; CDR2 reads FQGNSA. CDR3: CASSLAPSGGSIYNEQFF. CDR3 coding DNA: TGTGCCAGCAGCTTAGCGCCAAGCGGGGGATCGATCTACAATGAGCAGTTCTTC.

The chain joins TRBV6-6 to TRBJ2-5; 14 bases agree with TRBD2. The length of the CDR3 is 16 residues. Germline V gives CDR1 MNHNY, CDR2 SVGAGI (reference sequence). V lost 6 bases and J lost 1; bases outside the gene matches: 4. CDR3 bases: TGTGCCAGCAGACGGACTAGCGGGGGGCCCCAAGAGACCCAGTACTTC. The encoded protein is CASRRTSGGPQETQYF.

V is TRBV30 and J is TRBJ1-4; 7 bases map to TRBD1. The V and J ends lost 0 bases and 7 bases, in that order; junction bases with no gene match: 2. This CDR3 is 13 amino acids long. Per germline, CDR1 GTSNPN and CDR2 SVGIG (reference sequence). Written as DNA, the CDR3 is TGTGCCTGGAGTGTCCAGGGGGGTGAAAAACTGTTTTTT. Translating gives CAWSVQGGEKLFF.

The chain is built from TRBV11-2 and TRBJ1-4; unclear D gene. In germline, CDR1 is SGHAT, CDR2 FQNNGV. This CDR3 is built from 16 residues. The germline V and J ends were trimmed by 5 bases and 4 bases, with 17 bases remaining between them. The CDR3 here is CASSPKRVLNNEKLFF. The CDR3 nucleotides read TGTGCCAGCAGCCCTAAGCGGGTCCTTAATAATGAAAAACTGTTTTTT.